Listed here are 7 T cell receptor beta chains from one sample, sequenced in a study of blood T cells in healthy people across ages. A J-beta primer mix and a sample-barcoded 5' primer were used in a second PCR of about 7 to 12 cycles. TCRdb recomputed calls from the 5' RACE reads with MiXCR, one row per CDR3 protein. The sample has about 970,000 distinct CDR3 sequences, roughly 51% seen once. Sequences were obtained from blood. The receptors shown here come from a woman aged 60-75 years in good health.

The gene calls are TRBV7-6 and TRBJ1-1; possibly TRBD1 for D (5 bases). The CDR3 is made up of 14 amino acids. Germline CDR1 SGHVS, CDR2 FNYEAQ. With 6 bases removed from V and 5 bases from J, the gap between germline ends came to 16 bases. CDR3 nucleotide sequence: TGTGCCAGCAGGCTCCAGGGATGGGGGACTGAAGCTTTCTTT. Protein sequence: CASRLQGWGTEAFF.

The chain couples TRBV20-1 to TRBJ2-7; 8 bases agree with TRBD2. The J call could be wrong; TRBJ2-5 is a better fit for the DNA end. Germline lookup yields CDR1 DFQATT and CDR2 SNEGSKA (reference sequence). The CDR3 length is 14 residues. The CDR3 region is CSARDRTSFETQYF. CDR3 coding DNA: TGCAGTGCTAGAGATAGGACTAGCTTCGAGACCCAGTACTTC.

This clonotype was observed a handful of times. The chain has TRBV4-1 and TRBJ2-3; TRBD2 aligns across 11 bases. Germline V gene lookup returns CDR1 MGHRA and CDR2 YSYEKL. Losses at the gene ends were 3 bases for V and 0 bases for J; bases not matched to a gene: 11. This CDR3 is 19 amino acids long. This CDR3 is CASSHHHSGRASSTDTQYF. The DNA for the CDR3 is TGCGCCAGCAGCCACCACCATAGCGGGAGGGCCTCTAGCACAGATACGCAGTATTTT.

The rearrangement links TRBV6-2 or TRBV6-3 to TRBJ2-7; D is perhaps TRBD1 or TRBD2 (5 bases each). The V gene lost 5 bases and the J gene lost 3 bases, with 11 bases spanning the gap. Germline V lookup: CDR1 MNHEY, CDR2 SVGEGT. The CDR3 sequence is 13 residues long. The CDR3 protein is CASSMGENYEQYF. DNA for the CDR3: TGTGCCAGCAGTATGGGGGAGAACTACGAGCAGTACTTC.

This clonotype has a handful of counts. The V call is TRBV7-9, the J call TRBJ2-7, with D perhaps matching TRBD1 (5 bases). Germline V lookup: CDR1 SEHNR, CDR2 FQNEAQ (reference sequence). Trimming removed 4 bases from V and 2 bases from J, with 9 bases in between. This CDR3 has 13 residues. CDR3 protein: CASSSDMTYEQYF. The CDR3, as DNA: TGTGCCAGCAGCTCGGACATGACCTACGAGCAGTACTTC.

The chain recombines TRBV20-1 with TRBJ2-2, with unresolved D. Germline loops: CDR1 DFQATT, CDR2 SNEGSKA (reference sequence). The CDR3 covers 13 residues. Trimming shortened V by 3 bases and J by 7 bases, and 12 bases separated the two germline ends. This CDR3 is CSASPLVGGELFF. CDR3 DNA sequence: TGCAGTGCTAGTCCTTTAGTGGGCGGGGAGCTGTTTTTT.

The sample holds a few counts of this clonotype. CDR3 loop: CASSFWQGPTDTQYF. As DNA, the CDR3 is TGTGCCAGCAGCTTCTGGCAGGGCCCCACAGATACGCAGTATTTT. The J gene is TRBJ2-3, the V gene TRBV7-2; tentative D call: TRBD1 (5 bases). Trimming took 3 bases from V and 2 from J, leaving 12 bases between them. The germline V gene has CDR1 SGHTA and CDR2 FQGNSA. The CDR3 length is 15 residues.